These 27 T cell receptor beta chains came from one sample sequenced in a study of CD8+ T cells in alopecia areata. Once RNA had been extracted, it was reverse transcribed into cDNA to act as the sequencing template. Repertoires were generated with immunoSEQ multiplex PCR, while TCRdb's copy carries only in-frame clones and drops some. Here the sample spans about 190,000 clones, 50% to 60% being singletons. Specified treatment: oral pan-JAK inhibitor, 5-10 mg twice daily. The material sequenced was CD4+ T cells sorted from blood, taken at week 4, from a patient treated with tofacitinib. Receptors were obtained from a human donor with alopecia areata.

The V gene is TRBV15, the J gene TRBJ2-5; 7 nucleotides line up with TRBD2. J gave up 7 bases and V 5 bases, and 1 base lay outside the gene matches. The CDR3 sequence is 11 residues long. The germline gives CDR1 LNHNV, CDR2 YYDKDF (reference sequence). The CDR3: CATSGGGTQYF. CDR3 sequence (DNA): TGTGCCACCAGCGGCGGGGGGACCCAGTACTTC. Looking up the rest from reference TRBV15 and TRBJ2-5 gives the full variable domain: DAMVIQNPRYQVTQFGKPVTLSCSQTLNHNVMYWYQQKSSQAPKLLFHYYDKDFNNEADTPDNFQSRRPNTSFCFLDIRSPGLGDTAMYLCATSGGGTQYFGPGTRLLVL.

This sequence joins TRBV10-2 and TRBJ1-1; D uncertain. V lost 0 bases to trimming and J lost 11 bases, with 13 bases between them. Germline CDR1 is WSHSY and CDR2 is SAAADI. This CDR3 spans 13 amino acids. The CDR3, as DNA: TGCGCCAGCAGTGAGTCTCGGGAGGGCACTGCTTTCTTT. This translates into CASSESREGTAFF.

This clone was observed a handful of times. This chain links TRBV11-1 with TRBJ2-4; no clear D gene. With 6 bases removed from V and 5 bases from J, the gap between germline ends came to 20 bases. The germline V gene encodes CDR1 SGHAT and CDR2 FQDESV (reference sequence). The CDR3 extends over 16 amino acids. CDR3 bases: TGTGCCAGCAGTCCACGGATTAGTGGTTTTCAAAACATTCAGTACTTC. The encoded protein is CASSPRISGFQNIQYF.

V is TRBV5-1 and J is TRBJ1-3; TRBD1 agrees at 7 bases. With V trimmed by 3 bases and J by 0 bases, 3 bases remained unmatched. Germline V gene sequence: CDR1 SGHRS, CDR2 YFSETQ. The CDR3 is 15 residues long. The chain's CDR3 is CASSSGTVSGNTIYF. The CDR3 nucleotides are TGCGCCAGCAGCTCCGGGACAGTCTCTGGAAACACCATATATTTT.

The chain recombines TRBV4-1 with TRBJ2-5; TRBD2 might be the D (5 bases). The CDR3 runs 15 residues. Germline CDR1 is MGHRA and CDR2 is YSYEKL. The V and J ends lost 3 bases and 5 bases respectively, with 16 bases between them. The CDR3 nucleotides are TGCGCCAGCAGCCAGGACGGATCCCGCGGGGAGACCCAGTACTTC. Protein sequence: CASSQDGSRGETQYF.

The chain carries TRBV6-5 and TRBJ2-3; D is perhaps TRBD1 (5 bases). Deletions cut 6 bases from V and 8 bases from J, with 15 bases between. The CDR3 runs 13 residues. The V gene's germline CDR1 is MNHEY and CDR2 SVGAGI. The CDR3: CASSRSGLGTQYF. CDR3 bases: TGTGCCAGCAGCCGATCAGGGCTAGGTACGCAGTATTTT.

The chain recombines TRBV9 with TRBJ1-5, with TRBD1 identical over 10 bases. The junction had 1 base not matched to a gene; V was cut back by 2 bases and J by 5 bases. Germline CDR1 reads SGDLS; CDR2 reads YYNGEE. This CDR3 spans 14 amino acids. DNA of the CDR3: TGTGCCAGCAGCGTCGGACAGGGGGATCAGCCCCAGCATTTT. Amino acid sequence: CASSVGQGDQPQHF.

J is TRBJ2-6 and V is TRBV19, with 9 bases identical to TRBD1. V shed 5 bases, J shed 1 base, and the junction held 6 bases outside the gene matches. The CDR3 spans 17 residues. Germline V gene lookup returns CDR1 LNHDA and CDR2 SQIVND (reference sequence). The CDR3 nucleotides read TGTGCCAGTAGTGCGCTGACAGGGGGGTCTGGGGCCAACGTCCTGACTTTC. It codes for CASSALTGGSGANVLTF.

CDR3 region: CATRGVYEQYF. Here the CDR3 DNA reads TGTGCCACAAGAGGGGTATACGAGCAGTACTTC. The chain employs TRBV27 and TRBJ2-7; D is possibly TRBD1 or TRBD2 (5 bases each). Trimming pared 10 bases from V and 4 bases from J, leaving 11 bases between. Germline CDR1 MNHEY, CDR2 SMNVEV (reference sequence). This CDR3 spans 11 amino acids.

V is TRBV5-4 and J is TRBJ2-6, with D maybe TRBD2 (5 bases). Trimming removed 0 bases at V and 0 bases at J, with 7 bases between. The CDR3 length is 16 residues. Per the germline V gene, CDR1 is SGHNT and CDR2 is YYREEE (reference sequence). The CDR3 loop is CASSLGLLSGANVLTF. The CDR3 DNA sequence: TGTGCCAGCAGCTTGGGACTACTCTCTGGGGCCAACGTCCTGACTTTC.

The V call is TRBV7-9, the J call TRBJ2-1; 12 nucleotides match TRBD2. This CDR3 is built from 16 residues. With V trimmed by 3 bases and J by 4 bases, 4 bases remained unmatched. Germline CDR1 reads SEHNR; CDR2 reads FQNEAQ (reference sequence). In DNA form, the CDR3 reads TGTGCCAGCAGCTTGGCGGGACTAGCGGGTTACAATGAGCAGTTCTTC. Translating gives CASSLAGLAGYNEQFF.

In this sample, this clone turned up a few times. The chain uses TRBV18 and TRBJ1-2; no definite D call. Germline CDR1 reads KGHSH; CDR2 reads LQKENI. The CDR3 is 15 residues long. V lost 2 bases and J lost 5, with 15 bases in between. The CDR3: CASSPAPDGEYGYTF. Written as DNA, the CDR3 is TGTGCCAGCTCACCAGCCCCCGACGGTGAATATGGCTACACCTTC. The full variable domain, rest sourced from reference TRBV18 and TRBJ1-2, is NAGVMQNPRHLVRRRGQEARLRCSPMKGHSHVYWYRQLPEEGLKFMVYLQKENIIDESGMPKERFSAEFPKEGPSILRIQQVVRGDSAAYFCASSPAPDGEYGYTFGSGTRLTVV.

V and J are TRBV7-3 and TRBJ1-1; tentatively, D is TRBD1 (6 bases). Germline values: CDR1 SGHTA, CDR2 FQGTGA. Trimming removed 4 bases at V and 4 bases at J, with 13 bases between. The CDR3 runs 14 residues. CDR3 protein: CASSSTTGSTEAFF. CDR3 in DNA: TGTGCCAGCAGCTCGACAACAGGGTCCACTGAAGCTTTCTTT. The complete variable domain, with remaining parts taken from reference TRBV7-3 and TRBJ1-1, reads GAGVSQTPSNKVTEKGKYVELRCDPISGHTALYWYRQSLGQGPEFLIYFQGTGAADDSGLPNDRFFAVRPEGSVSTLKIQRTERGDSAVYLCASSSTTGSTEAFFGQGTRLTVV.

Only a few counts were recorded for this clone. The gene calls are TRBV29-1 and TRBJ1-3; D ambiguous. Trimming stripped 4 bases from V and 3 bases from J, with 4 bases between. CDR1 is SQVTM and CDR2 is ANQGSEA in the germline V gene. CDR3 length: 11 amino acids. The CDR3 bases are TGCAGCGTTGGGGTTGGAAACACCATATATTTT. Protein: CSVGVGNTIYF.

This clone occurred a few times. V is TRBV7-8 and J is TRBJ2-3; D is possibly TRBD1 (6 bases). CDR1 SGHVS and CDR2 FQNEAQ come from the germline V gene. Trimming took 3 bases from V and 5 from J, leaving 12 bases between them. CDR3 size: 14 residues. CDR3 bases: TGTGCCAGCAGCTTGGCGATGACAGGAGATACGCAGTATTTT. It is translated as CASSLAMTGDTQYF.

The chain joins TRBV6-1 to TRBJ2-7, with 7 bases fitting TRBD1. V shed 6 bases and J 0 bases; nucleotides not matched to a gene: 8. The V gene's germline CDR1 is MNHNS and CDR2 SASEGT. The CDR3 loop spans 15 amino acids. Here the CDR3 DNA reads TGTGCCAGCAGCCCCGGGACAGCCAGCTCCTACGAGCAGTACTTC. The encoded protein is CASSPGTASSYEQYF.

The chain joins TRBV29-1 to TRBJ2-2; unclear D gene. CDR3 length: 14 residues. Germline V lookup: CDR1 SQVTM, CDR2 ANQGSEA. V dropped 6 bases and J dropped 3 bases, with 14 bases sitting between them. The CDR3 nucleotides are TGCAGCGTCGCTGGTTGGGTCGACACCGGGGAGCTGTTTTTT. Residues: CSVAGWVDTGELFF.

The CDR3 DNA reads TGCAGCGTTCGGGACAGCACCGGGGAGCTGTTTTTT. Translated: CSVRDSTGELFF. This chain links TRBV29-1 with TRBJ2-2; 7 bases align to TRBD1. With 5 bases clipped from V and 4 bases from J, the junction kept 1 base outside the gene matches. Germline lookup yields CDR1 SQVTM and CDR2 ANQGSEA. CDR3 length: 12 amino acids.

This clone appeared once. CDR3 nucleotide sequence: TGTGCCAGCTTGAGTCTAGCGGGAGATACCGGGGAGCTGTTTTTT. This translates into CASLSLAGDTGELFF. This chain uses TRBV28 with TRBJ2-2; TRBD2 matches 10 bases. Trimming at V came to 8 bases and at J to 5 bases, leaving 8 bases not matched to a gene. Germline CDR1 MDHEN, CDR2 SYDVKM. This CDR3 is 15 amino acids long.

This chain uses TRBV29-1 with TRBJ2-7; D remains unclear. The germline V gene encodes CDR1 SQVTM and CDR2 ANQGSEA. This CDR3 has 13 amino acids. The V gene lost 5 bases and the J gene lost 9 bases, with 20 bases spanning the gap. DNA of the CDR3: TGCAGCGTTAGTCCCTCGTCCGGAGTGGGGCAGTACTTC. It translates to CSVSPSSGVGQYF.

The chain links TRBV29-1 to TRBJ2-7, with TRBD1 matching over 8 bases. The CDR3 contains 13 residues. Germline CDR1 SQVTM, CDR2 ANQGSEA. V dropped 5 bases and J dropped 3; count of bases not matched to a gene: 6. CDR3 nucleotide sequence: TGCAGCGTTTCCGGGACAGGAGGCTACGAGCAGTACTTC. As protein: CSVSGTGGYEQYF.

The chain is built from TRBV9 and TRBJ2-2; D is unresolved. Germline lookup yields CDR1 SGDLS and CDR2 YYNGEE. Trimming removed 3 bases at V and 1 base at J, with 7 bases between. The CDR3 has 14 amino acids. CDR3 coding DNA: TGTGCCAGCAGCGGGACGGTGAACACCGGGGAGCTGTTTTTT. Its translation is CASSGTVNTGELFF.

The V and J genes are TRBV6-4 and TRBJ2-1; 8 bases line up with TRBD1. Looked up from germline, CDR1 is MRHNA and CDR2 is SNTAGT. V shed 4 bases and J 9 bases; nucleotides not matched to a gene: 11. CDR3 length: 15 amino acids. The CDR3 DNA follows: TGTGCCAGCAGTGCACTAGGACAGGGTGGGTCTGAGCAGTTCTTC. It codes for CASSALGQGGSEQFF.

This chain connects TRBV15 to TRBJ2-5; D is perhaps TRBD2 (5 bases). Germline-derived CDR1 and CDR2 are LNHNV and YYDKDF (reference sequence). The CDR3 covers 13 residues. V was clipped by 8 bases and J by 5 bases, with 15 bases between them. The CDR3 sequence: CATASGLRETQYF. In DNA form, the CDR3 reads TGTGCCACCGCAAGTGGACTGCGGGAGACCCAGTACTTC.

This chain joins TRBV11-1 and TRBJ2-5, with 9 bases identical to TRBD2. Germline trimming cut 5 bases from V and 5 bases from J; bases unmatched to any gene: 15. The length of the CDR3 is 17 residues. Germline lookup yields CDR1 SGHAT and CDR2 FQDESV (reference sequence). The CDR3 coding sequence is TGTGCCAGCAGCGACCGACAAGTAGCGGGAGCTGCTGAGACCCAGTACTTC. Protein: CASSDRQVAGAAETQYF.

The J gene is TRBJ1-5, the V gene TRBV2; TRBD1 agrees at 9 bases. The CDR3 totals 14 residues. In germline, CDR1 is SNHLY, CDR2 FYNNEI. Trimming cost V 6 bases and J 7 bases; bases outside gene matches: 7. This chain's CDR3 is CASRPGTGFQPQHF. CDR3 DNA: TGTGCCAGCAGACCTGGGACAGGGTTCCAGCCCCAGCATTTT.

The chain is built from TRBV29-1 and TRBJ2-5, with 9 bases lining up with TRBD1. CDR3 length equals 15 residues. CDR1 and CDR2 from the germline V gene are SQVTM and ANQGSEA. With 4 bases clipped from V and 4 bases from J, the junction kept 10 bases outside the gene matches. CDR3 nucleotides: TGCAGCGTTGGATCTGGGACAGGGAGGGGAGAGACCCAGTACTTC. This gives the protein CSVGSGTGRGETQYF.